The 18 T cell receptor beta chains listed next were all sequenced from one sample in a study of blood T cell repertoires in COVID-19. TCRdb keeps only in-frame clones here, not all; method: immunoSEQ multiplex PCR. The sample includes 95,000 to 130,000 clones, less than 85% of them seen just once. Sequencing used peripheral blood. These TCRs come from a man aged 25 to 40 with acute or convalescent COVID-19.

The genes are TRBV7-3 and TRBJ2-5, with 9 positions matching TRBD2. The CDR3 extends over 15 amino acids. CDR1 and CDR2 from the germline V gene are SGHTA and FQGTGA. V lost 8 bases to trimming and J lost 2 bases; unmatched junction nucleotides: 9. CDR3 DNA sequence: TGTGCCAGCTCTTTAGTAGCGGGAGAACAAGAGACCCAGTACTTC. Its protein product is CASSLVAGEQETQYF.

The chain links TRBV4-3 to TRBJ1-1; TRBD1 is a possible D gene (6 bases). V was cut by 2 bases and J by 4 bases, with 11 bases left in between. Germline V gene lookup returns CDR1 LGHNA and CDR2 YSLEER. The CDR3 consists of 14 residues. CDR3 region: CASSQREGVTEAFF. CDR3 nucleotide sequence: TGCGCCAGCAGCCAAAGGGAGGGGGTCACTGAAGCTTTCTTT.

The chain carries TRBV19 and TRBJ1-4, with D possibly being TRBD1 (6 bases). Looked up from germline, CDR1 is LNHDA and CDR2 is SQIVND (reference sequence). CDR3 length equals 13 residues. V was clipped by 7 bases and J by 8 bases, with 14 bases between them. CDR3 in amino acids: CASTDRSNEKLFF. The CDR3 DNA reads TGTGCCAGTACGGACAGAAGTAACGAAAAACTGTTTTTT.

V is TRBV7-3 and J is TRBJ2-3; 11 bases line up with TRBD1. Germline loops: CDR1 SGHTA, CDR2 FQGTGA. The CDR3 length is 17 residues. Germline trimming cut 3 bases from V and 2 bases from J; bases unmatched to any gene: 7. CDR3 residues: CASSFDRDRGVTDTQYF. The CDR3, as DNA: TGTGCCAGCAGCTTCGACCGGGACAGGGGGGTCACAGATACGCAGTATTTT.

This rearrangement joins TRBV4-1 to TRBJ2-7; TRBD1 is a possible D gene (6 bases). V was clipped by 4 bases and J by 2 bases, with 15 bases between them. The CDR3 consists of 15 residues. Germline CDR1 and CDR2: MGHRA and YSYEKL. The CDR3 is CASSLVGQPAYEQYF. The CDR3 DNA reads as TGCGCCAGCAGCCTTGTGGGACAACCGGCCTACGAGCAGTACTTC.

The rearrangement joins TRBV6-5 to TRBJ1-1; no clear D. CDR1 is MNHEY and CDR2 is SVGAGI in the germline V gene. Trimming left V 2 bases short and J 0 bases short, with 13 bases between. The CDR3 is made up of 16 amino acids. CDR3 DNA sequence: TGTGCCAGCAGTTACCTTTCATCAGGTTTGAACACTGAAGCTTTCTTT. The encoded protein is CASSYLSSGLNTEAFF.

CDR3 sequence (DNA): TGTGCCAGCAGCTTATCTAGCGGGGGAAACTACGAGCAGTACTTC. Translation gives CASSLSSGGNYEQYF. J is TRBJ2-7 and V is TRBV7-3, with 10 bases identical to TRBD2. Germline V gene lookup returns CDR1 SGHTA and CDR2 FQGTGA. V was pared by 2 bases and J by 3 bases, with 4 bases of the junction left unmatched. The CDR3 totals 15 residues.

The chain couples TRBV9 to TRBJ2-6; TRBD1 is a possible D gene (5 bases). The CDR3 loop spans 15 amino acids. Trimming took 4 bases from V and 9 from J, leaving 17 bases between them. The germline gives CDR1 SGDLS, CDR2 YYNGEE. CDR3 sequence reads: CASSSRTRTLNVLTF. The CDR3 DNA reads TGTGCCAGCAGCTCGCGGACAAGAACTCTCAACGTCCTGACTTTC.

The J gene is TRBJ2-3, the V gene TRBV7-2, with 11 bases aligning to TRBD2. The CDR3 totals 18 residues. The junction had 9 bases not matched to a gene; V was cut back by 2 bases and J by 2 bases. CDR1 and CDR2 (germline): SGHTA, FQGNSA. The CDR3 DNA reads TGTGCCAGCAGCTTAAAAGCCCGACTAGCGGGGCACACAGATACGCAGTATTTT. As protein: CASSLKARLAGHTDTQYF.

The chain uses TRBV11-2 and TRBJ1-1; 7 bases line up with TRBD1. This CDR3 contains 14 residues. The V gene's germline CDR1 is SGHAT and CDR2 FQNNGV. The V and J ends lost 5 bases and 1 base, in that order; junction bases with no gene match: 4. In DNA, the CDR3 is TGTGCCAGCAGCCCACAGGGGTCGAACACTGAAGCTTTCTTT. This sequence encodes CASSPQGSNTEAFF. Using reference TRBV11-2 and TRBJ1-1 for the parts outside the CDR3, the full variable domain is EAGVAQSPRYKIIEKRQSVAFWCNPISGHATLYWYQQILGQGPKLLIQFQNNGVVDDSQLPKDRFSAERLKGVDSTLKIQPAKLEDSAVYLCASSPQGSNTEAFFGQGTRLTVV.

This sequence joins TRBV5-8 and TRBJ2-5; 9 nucleotides match TRBD1. The V gene's germline CDR1 is SGHTS and CDR2 YDEGEE. CDR3 length: 15 residues. After removal of 6 bases from V and 5 bases from J, the junction contained 11 bases not matched to a gene. CDR3 in DNA: TGTGCCAGCACCGGAGGGACAGGGATGGGCGAGACCCAGTACTTC. Its translation: CASTGGTGMGETQYF.

The CDR3 loop reads CASSLGQSNQPQHF. As DNA, the CDR3 is TGTGCCAGCAGCTTGGGACAGTCCAATCAGCCCCAGCATTTT. The chain is built from TRBV7-8 and TRBJ1-5, with 7 bases matching TRBD1. Trimming at V came to 3 bases and at J to 3 bases, leaving 2 bases not matched to a gene. The CDR3 extends over 14 amino acids. Germline V gene data show CDR1 as SGHVS and CDR2 as FQNEAQ.

V usage is TRBV5-4 and J usage is TRBJ2-7, with D tentatively TRBD1 (6 bases). V lost 2 bases, J lost 6 bases, and 9 bases lay in between. This CDR3 comprises 12 residues. CDR1 is SGHNT and CDR2 is YYREEE in the germline V gene (reference sequence). DNA of the CDR3: TGTGCCAGCAGCTTTACAGGGTTCGAGCAGTACTTC. Protein sequence: CASSFTGFEQYF.

The rearrangement uses TRBV30 and TRBJ2-7; D ambiguous. The CDR3 is 15 residues long. V lost 1 base, J lost 3 bases, and 16 bases lay in between. Per germline, CDR1 GTSNPN and CDR2 SVGIG (reference sequence). The CDR3 DNA is TGTGCCTGGAGTGGTAGTCTCCCGCCTAACTACGAGCAGTACGTC. It is translated as CAWSGSLPPNYEQYV.

V gene TRBV5-1 combines with J gene TRBJ1-2; possibly TRBD1 for D (6 bases). The CDR3 sequence is 16 residues long. Germline values: CDR1 SGHRS, CDR2 YFSETQ. V was clipped by 4 bases and J by 7 bases, with 23 bases between them. CDR3 nucleotides: TGCGCCAGCAGCAGCCAAACAGGGATCCTTTTTGGTGGCTACACCTTC. It yields the protein CASSSQTGILFGGYTF.

This clone was seen a single time. In DNA, the CDR3 is TGTGCCAGCAGTCGGACTAGCGGGAGTTTCGACAATGAGCAGTTCTTC. Its protein product is CASSRTSGSFDNEQFF. V and J are TRBV28 and TRBJ2-1; 13 bases are a match to TRBD2. The CDR3 sequence is 16 residues long. CDR1 is MDHEN and CDR2 is SYDVKM in the germline V gene. J gave up 5 bases and V 5 bases, and 6 bases lay outside the gene matches.

The rearrangement uses TRBV30 and TRBJ1-5; D is undetermined. V was clipped by 1 base and J by 2 bases, with 9 bases between them. CDR1 GTSNPN and CDR2 SVGIG come from the germline V gene (reference sequence). The CDR3 totals 14 residues. This CDR3 is CAWSANHRNQPQHF. DNA for the CDR3: TGTGCCTGGAGTGCTAACCACCGCAATCAGCCCCAGCATTTT.

This clone was detected a few times. The genes are TRBV30 and TRBJ1-6; no definite D call. Trimming took off 0 bases at V and 5 bases at J, with 8 bases between the two ends. The CDR3 extends over 14 amino acids. Germline V gene lookup returns CDR1 GTSNPN and CDR2 SVGIG (reference sequence). The CDR3 here is CAWSVTINNSPLHF. The CDR3 region has the DNA TGTGCCTGGAGTGTTACAATTAATAATTCACCCCTCCACTTT.